Below, 18 T cell receptor beta chains from the same sample are listed, as sequenced in a study of blood T cell repertoires in COVID-19. The method was immunoSEQ multiplex PCR; TCRdb's version includes in-frame clones alone and lacks a portion of them. The repertoire holds 95,000 to 150,000 clones, with approximately 74% as singletons. The sequenced sample consisted of peripheral blood. The source is a man aged 55 to 70 with acute or convalescent COVID-19.

The table lists this clone with a few counts. The CDR3 DNA sequence: TGCAGCGTTACAGGGTTATTAAGGTCGGGCAATCAGCCCCAGCATTTT. It specifies CSVTGLLRSGNQPQHF. V gene TRBV29-1 combines with J gene TRBJ1-5, with D perhaps TRBD1 (6 bases). The CDR3 extends over 16 amino acids. Trimming took off 5 bases at V and 2 bases at J, with 19 bases between the two ends. Germline assignment: CDR1 SQVTM and CDR2 ANQGSEA.

This clone was seen a few times. This rearrangement joins TRBV18 to TRBJ1-1; tentatively, D is TRBD1 (5 bases). Germline V gives CDR1 KGHSH, CDR2 LQKENI. The CDR3 covers 15 residues. V was pared by 1 base and J by 1 base, with 10 bases between. The CDR3 loop reads CASSPQTTGNTEAFF. In DNA form, the CDR3 reads TGTGCCAGCTCACCACAGACCACAGGGAACACTGAAGCTTTCTTT.

This clone was observed a few times. The chain couples TRBV2 to TRBJ1-4, with D possibly TRBD1 on 6 matching bases. Germline V CDR1 and CDR2: SNHLY, FYNNEI. V was clipped by 5 bases and J by 8 bases, with 18 bases between them. The length of the CDR3 is 15 residues. The CDR3 DNA follows: TGTGCCAGCAGTCCTCAAGGACAGCGGGACGAAAAACTGTTTTTT. This encodes CASSPQGQRDEKLFF.

The chain is built from TRBV7-3 and TRBJ1-2, with a weak D call TRBD1 (5 bases). CDR3 size: 14 residues. V was shortened by 0 bases and J by 4 bases, with 9 bases between the two germline ends. CDR1 and CDR2 (germline): SGHTA, FQGTGA. The DNA of the CDR3 is TGTGCCAGCAGCTTAACGGCCGGGGGCTATGGCTACACCTTC. This translates into CASSLTAGGYGYTF.

This chain uses TRBV13 with TRBJ1-2, with D unresolved. Trimming removed 2 bases at V and 0 bases at J, with 4 bases between. The length of the CDR3 is 13 residues. Germline loops: CDR1 PRHDT, CDR2 FYEKMQ (reference sequence). CDR3 bases: TGTGCCAGCAGCTTAACGGCTAACTATGGCTACACCTTC. Its protein product is CASSLTANYGYTF.

The table lists this clone with a few counts. V is TRBV30 and J is TRBJ2-1, with unresolved D. Germline V gives CDR1 GTSNPN, CDR2 SVGIG (reference sequence). The V end lost 8 bases, the J end lost 6 bases, and 11 bases lay between the germline ends. This CDR3 has 11 residues. CDR3 amino acids: CARGFFNEQFF. As DNA, the CDR3 is TGTGCCCGAGGATTCTTCAATGAGCAGTTCTTC.

This clone counts as medium-sized (0.01 to 0.1%). Other DNA sequences in the same sample also yield this CDR3. The V and J genes are TRBV30 and TRBJ1-5, with D unresolved. The germline V gene has CDR1 GTSNPN and CDR2 SVGIG (reference sequence). The CDR3 consists of 13 residues. V was clipped by 2 bases and J by 1 base, with 6 bases between them. CDR3 region: CAWSRGSNQPQHF. The DNA of the CDR3 is TGTGCCTGGAGTCGCGGAAGCAATCAGCCCCAGCATTTT.

The chain couples TRBV29-1 to TRBJ1-2; weak D call: TRBD1 (5 bases). V was trimmed by 4 bases and J by 2 bases, leaving 8 bases between them. CDR3 length: 12 amino acids. Looked up from germline, CDR1 is SQVTM and CDR2 is ANQGSEA. CDR3 amino acids: CSVAGINYGYTF. DNA of the CDR3: TGCAGCGTTGCAGGGATCAACTATGGCTACACCTTC.

This clone came up a few times. Here the CDR3 reads CAWSVPDSWNQPQHF. The CDR3 DNA reads TGTGCCTGGAGTGTGCCCGACAGTTGGAATCAGCCCCAGCATTTT. V gene TRBV30 combines with J gene TRBJ1-5, with a weak D call TRBD1 (5 bases). Trimming took 0 bases from V and 4 from J, leaving 13 bases between them. The CDR3 extends over 15 amino acids. CDR1 is GTSNPN and CDR2 is SVGIG in the germline V gene (reference sequence).

In its sample, this clone was seen a few times. The genes are TRBV2 and TRBJ1-4; D is ambiguous. The CDR3 covers 13 residues. Germline CDR1 reads SNHLY; CDR2 reads FYNNEI. V dropped 0 bases and J dropped 10 bases, with 9 bases sitting between them. CDR3 region: CASSEAEDRKLFF. The CDR3 DNA reads as TGTGCCAGCAGTGAAGCTGAGGATAGAAAACTGTTTTTT.

J is TRBJ1-4 and V is TRBV7-9, with 7 bases fitting TRBD1. In germline, CDR1 is SEHNR, CDR2 FQNEAQ (reference sequence). This CDR3 has 15 amino acids. V was clipped by 4 bases and J by 6 bases; unmatched bases: 8. CDR3 nucleotides: TGTGCCAGCAGCTCTCACAGGGGCAGAGATGAAAAACTGTTTTTT. Translating gives CASSSHRGRDEKLFF.

This clone was found a few times. CDR3 nucleotides: TGCGCCAGCAGCCAAGAAAAGGAGGGAATTGAGCAGTACTTC. Encoded protein: CASSQEKEGIEQYF. This chain links TRBV4-1 with TRBJ2-7, with a possible D match to TRBD2 (6 bases). Germline loops: CDR1 MGHRA, CDR2 YSYEKL. The CDR3 is made up of 14 amino acids. V dropped 0 bases and J dropped 7 bases, with 13 bases sitting between them.

The chain has TRBV28 and TRBJ1-2, with no clear D. In germline, CDR1 is MDHEN, CDR2 SYDVKM. V lost 1 base and J 14 bases, leaving 17 bases between the germline ends. The CDR3 loop spans 13 amino acids. CDR3 sequence reads: CASSLSGVAYETF. DNA for the CDR3: TGTGCCAGCAGTTTATCCGGGGTCGCTTATGAGACCTTC.

This clone is a singleton in its sample. The chain is built from TRBV6-1 and TRBJ2-2, with 8 bases lining up with TRBD2. The CDR3 extends over 16 amino acids. CDR1 MNHNS and CDR2 SASEGT come from the germline V gene. The ends lost 4 bases at V and 6 bases at J; junction bases unmatched: 10. CDR3 sequence reads: CASSAPGTSRAGELFF. The CDR3 region has the DNA TGTGCCAGCAGTGCCCCCGGGACTAGTAGGGCCGGGGAGCTGTTTTTT.

The CDR3, as DNA: TGTGCCAGTAGTCTTCAGGGTATAACCGGGGAGCTGTTTTTT. The encoded protein is CASSLQGITGELFF. The gene calls are TRBV19 and TRBJ2-2; D is perhaps TRBD1 (5 bases). This CDR3 has 14 residues. Trimming stripped 5 bases from V and 5 bases from J, with 12 bases between. Germline CDR1 and CDR2: LNHDA and SQIVND (reference sequence).

This chain links TRBV7-3 with TRBJ2-6; D might be TRBD1 (6 bases). V gave up 5 bases and J gave up 2 bases, with 10 bases separating them. The CDR3 is 15 amino acids. Germline CDR1 and CDR2: SGHTA and FQGTGA. The chain's CDR3 is CASSRGGPGANVLTF. CDR3 nucleotide sequence: TGTGCCAGCAGCCGAGGGGGACCTGGGGCCAACGTCCTGACTTTC.

CDR3 loop: CASSQRTYTDTQYF. DNA of the CDR3: TGTGCCAGCAGCCAACGGACTTACACAGATACGCAGTATTTT. The chain combines TRBV11-2 with TRBJ2-3, with a tentative D call TRBD2 (5 bases). Germline values: CDR1 SGHAT, CDR2 FQNNGV. The CDR3 runs to 14 residues. V was shortened by 5 bases and J by 2 bases, with 11 bases between the two germline ends.

V gene TRBV6-1 combines with J gene TRBJ1-5; D possibly corresponds to TRBD1 (6 bases). Trimming cost V 3 bases and J 7 bases, with 13 bases left between them. CDR1 and CDR2 from the germline V gene are MNHNS and SASEGT. The CDR3 runs to 14 residues. The CDR3 DNA follows: TGTGCCAGCAGTGAGTCGGGGGGCAGACAGCCCCAGCATTTT. It specifies CASSESGGRQPQHF.